The 10 T cell receptor beta chains below come from one sample, sequenced in a study of blood T cell repertoires in COVID-19. The data were produced by immunoSEQ multiplex PCR, yet TCRdb's version contains in-frame clones alone and is incomplete. The table includes about 220,000 clones, roughly four fifths detected once. The sample taken for sequencing was peripheral blood. The origin of the receptors is a woman aged 55-75 years with acute or convalescent COVID-19.

This clone was found a few times. At the DNA level, this CDR3 is encoded by other sequences in the same sample as well. The chain recombines TRBV6-1 with TRBJ2-1, with TRBD2 matching over 9 bases. Trimming took 3 bases from V and 6 from J; bases not matched to a gene: 6. This CDR3 has 15 amino acids. Looked up from germline, CDR1 is MNHNS and CDR2 is SASEGT. The CDR3 reads CASSELAGVRNEQFF. CDR3 sequence (DNA): TGTGCCAGCAGTGAGTTAGCGGGGGTACGCAATGAGCAGTTCTTC.

This clone appeared once. The CDR3 DNA sequence: TGCGCCAGCAACGAAGGTCGCGGTGGCTACACCTTC. Translation gives CASNEGRGGYTF. The V gene is TRBV5-1, the J gene TRBJ1-2; D gene uncertain. The germline V gene encodes CDR1 SGHRS and CDR2 YFSETQ. Trimming removed 6 bases from V and 7 bases from J, with 13 bases in between. The CDR3 has 12 amino acids.

In this sample, this clone turned up once. The V and J genes are TRBV6-5 and TRBJ1-5; TRBD1 agrees at 10 bases. The ends lost 6 bases at V and 6 bases at J; junction bases unmatched: 8. The CDR3 sequence is 15 residues long. Germline lookup yields CDR1 MNHEY and CDR2 SVGAGI. The CDR3 DNA reads as TGTGCCAGCAGGATCCGACAGGGGGCTATTCAGCCCCAGCATTTT. This codes for CASRIRQGAIQPQHF.

The CDR3: CASSLSNTEAFF. The CDR3 DNA reads TGTGCCAGCAGCCTATCGAACACTGAAGCTTTCTTT. This chain uses TRBV3-1 (or the pseudogene TRBV3-2) with TRBJ1-1; no firm D call. V gave up 4 bases and J gave up 1 base, with 4 bases separating them. Per germline, CDR1 LGHDT and CDR2 YNNKEL (reference sequence). The CDR3 is made up of 12 amino acids.

The chain carries TRBV18 and TRBJ2-7; 13 bases fit TRBD2. V gave up 2 bases and J gave up 3 bases; unmatched junction bases: 1. The CDR3 totals 15 residues. The germline CDR1 and CDR2 sequences are KGHSH and LQKENI. The CDR3: CASSPGTSGNYEQYF. In DNA form, the CDR3 reads TGTGCCAGCTCACCAGGGACTAGCGGGAACTACGAGCAGTACTTC.

V is TRBV28 and J is TRBJ2-7; possible D gene TRBD1, 6 bases. Germline CDR1 reads MDHEN; CDR2 reads SYDVKM. Trimming removed 6 bases from V and 7 bases from J, with 16 bases in between. The CDR3 length is 13 residues. CDR3 sequence: CASRQKQGREQYF. Written as DNA, the CDR3 is TGTGCCAGCAGGCAGAAACAGGGAAGGGAGCAGTACTTC.

This clone has only one observation. The chain recombines TRBV10-3 with TRBJ2-1, with 12 bases identical to TRBD2. V gave up 6 bases and J gave up 10 bases; unmatched junction bases: 7. Germline CDR1 reads ENHRY; CDR2 reads SYGVKD. CDR3 length equals 14 residues. CDR3: CAIRKASGGDEQFF. The CDR3 coding sequence is TGTGCCATCAGGAAGGCTAGCGGGGGGGACGAGCAGTTCTTC.

This chain links TRBV28 with TRBJ2-3, with 9 positions matching TRBD2. Germline loops: CDR1 MDHEN, CDR2 SYDVKM. The V and J ends lost 10 bases and 2 bases, in that order; junction bases with no gene match: 10. CDR3 length: 15 amino acids. In nucleotides, the CDR3 is TGTGCCACCTCTCGAGCGGGGGGTTCCACAGATACGCAGTATTTT. Translation gives CATSRAGGSTDTQYF.

Concerning this clone itself: Distinct nucleotide sequences in the sample also encode this CDR3. V and J are TRBV3-1 (or the pseudogene TRBV3-2) and TRBJ1-2; perhaps TRBD1 as D (6 bases). Trimming left V 3 bases short and J 7 bases short, with 18 bases between. Germline lookup yields CDR1 LGHDT and CDR2 YNNKEL (reference sequence). The CDR3 has 15 residues. The CDR3 here is CASSQGYRDISGYTF. DNA for the CDR3: TGTGCCAGCAGCCAGGGCTACCGGGACATCTCTGGCTACACCTTC.

The chain uses TRBV9 and TRBJ1-1, with 8 bases lining up with TRBD1. Germline CDR1 reads SGDLS; CDR2 reads YYNGEE. V was pared by 4 bases and J by 5 bases, with 7 bases of the junction left unmatched. The CDR3 spans 14 residues. The CDR3 here is CASSPGQGGTEAFF. CDR3 in DNA: TGTGCCAGCAGCCCCGGACAGGGAGGGACTGAAGCTTTCTTT.